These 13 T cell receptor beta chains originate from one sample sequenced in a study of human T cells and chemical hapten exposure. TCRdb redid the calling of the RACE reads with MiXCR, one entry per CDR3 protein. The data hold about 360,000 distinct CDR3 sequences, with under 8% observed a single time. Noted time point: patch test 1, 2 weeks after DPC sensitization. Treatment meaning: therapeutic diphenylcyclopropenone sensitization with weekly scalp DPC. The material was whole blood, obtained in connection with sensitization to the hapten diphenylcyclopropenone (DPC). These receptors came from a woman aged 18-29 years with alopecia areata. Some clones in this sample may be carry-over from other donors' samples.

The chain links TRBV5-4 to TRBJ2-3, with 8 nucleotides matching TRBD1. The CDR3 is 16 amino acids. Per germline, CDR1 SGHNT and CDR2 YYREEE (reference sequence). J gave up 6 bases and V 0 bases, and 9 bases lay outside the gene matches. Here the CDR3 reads CASSLAIGQGRDTQYF. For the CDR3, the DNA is TGTGCCAGCAGCTTGGCCATCGGACAGGGTCGGGATACGCAGTATTTT.

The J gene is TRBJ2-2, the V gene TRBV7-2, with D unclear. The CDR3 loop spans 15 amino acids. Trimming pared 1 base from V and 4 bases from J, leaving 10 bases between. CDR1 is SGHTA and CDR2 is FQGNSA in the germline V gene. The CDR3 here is CASSLDPIRTGELFF. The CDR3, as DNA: TGTGCCAGCAGCTTAGACCCCATCCGCACCGGGGAGCTGTTTTTT.

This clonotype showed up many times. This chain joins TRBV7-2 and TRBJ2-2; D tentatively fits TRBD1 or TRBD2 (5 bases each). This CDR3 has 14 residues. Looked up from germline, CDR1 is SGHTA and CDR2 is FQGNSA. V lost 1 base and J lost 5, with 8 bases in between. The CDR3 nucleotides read TGTGCCAGCAGCTTAGGTTGGGGGACCGGGGAGCTGTTTTTT. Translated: CASSLGWGTGELFF.

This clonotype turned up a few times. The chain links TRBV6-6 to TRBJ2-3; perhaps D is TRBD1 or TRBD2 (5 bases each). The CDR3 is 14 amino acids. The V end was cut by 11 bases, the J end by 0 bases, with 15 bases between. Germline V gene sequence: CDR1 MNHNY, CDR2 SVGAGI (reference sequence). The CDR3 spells CAGSGPSSTDTQYF. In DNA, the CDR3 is TGTGCCGGTTCGGGACCATCTAGCACAGATACGCAGTATTTT.

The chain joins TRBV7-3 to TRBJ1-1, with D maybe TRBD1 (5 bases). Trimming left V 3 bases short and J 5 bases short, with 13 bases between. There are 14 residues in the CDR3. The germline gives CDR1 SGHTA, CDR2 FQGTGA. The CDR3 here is CASSLTTGETEAFF. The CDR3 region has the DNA TGTGCCAGCAGCTTGACTACAGGCGAGACTGAAGCTTTCTTT.

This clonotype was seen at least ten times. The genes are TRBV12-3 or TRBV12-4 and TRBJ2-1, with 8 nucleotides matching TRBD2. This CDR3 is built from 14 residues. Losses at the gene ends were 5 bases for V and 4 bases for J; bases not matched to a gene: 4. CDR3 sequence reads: CASSPGTRYNEQFF. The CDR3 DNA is TGTGCCAGCAGTCCCGGGACTAGATACAATGAGCAGTTCTTC.

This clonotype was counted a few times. The CDR3: CASSLAGGREEKLFF. The CDR3 DNA sequence: TGTGCCAGCAGCTTGGCGGGGGGAAGAGAGGAAAAACTGTTTTTT. This chain links TRBV7-9 with TRBJ1-4; D may be TRBD1 (5 bases). The germline V and J ends were trimmed by 3 bases and 8 bases, with 16 bases remaining between them. Looked up from germline, CDR1 is SEHNR and CDR2 is FQNEAQ (reference sequence). The CDR3 is 15 amino acids. Drawing the rest from reference TRBV7-9 and TRBJ1-4, the complete variable domain is DTGVSQNPRHKITKRGQNVTFRCDPISEHNRLYWYRQTLGQGPEFLTYFQNEAQLEKSRLLSDRFSAERPKGSFSTLEIQRTEQGDSAMYLCASSLAGGREEKLFFGSGTQLSVL.

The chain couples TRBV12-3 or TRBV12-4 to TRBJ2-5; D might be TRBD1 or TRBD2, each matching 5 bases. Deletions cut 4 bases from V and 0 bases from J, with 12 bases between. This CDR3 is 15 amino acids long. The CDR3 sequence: CASSSSGPNQETQYF. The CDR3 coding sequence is TGTGCCAGCAGTTCGTCGGGACCGAACCAAGAGACCCAGTACTTC.

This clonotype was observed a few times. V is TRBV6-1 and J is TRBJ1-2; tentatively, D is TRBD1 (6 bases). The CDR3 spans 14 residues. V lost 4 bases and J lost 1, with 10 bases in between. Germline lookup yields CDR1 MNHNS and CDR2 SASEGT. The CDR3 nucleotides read TGTGCCAGCAGTGGATTACAGGGTAACTATGGCTACACCTTC. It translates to CASSGLQGNYGYTF.

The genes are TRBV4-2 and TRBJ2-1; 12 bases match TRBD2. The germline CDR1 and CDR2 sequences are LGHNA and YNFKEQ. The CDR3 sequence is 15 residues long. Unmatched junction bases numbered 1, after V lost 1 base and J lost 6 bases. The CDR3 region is CASSQGTSGINEQFF. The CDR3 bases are TGTGCCAGCAGCCAAGGGACTAGCGGGATCAATGAGCAGTTCTTC.

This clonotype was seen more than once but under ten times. The CDR3 protein is CASSSRNSGANVLTF. In DNA, the CDR3 is TGTGCCAGCAGTTCCAGGAACTCTGGGGCCAACGTCCTGACTTTC. This chain joins TRBV11-2 and TRBJ2-6, with D hard to call. The CDR3 extends over 15 amino acids. Trimming took off 6 bases at V and 0 bases at J, with 9 bases between the two ends. Germline assignment: CDR1 SGHAT and CDR2 FQNNGV.

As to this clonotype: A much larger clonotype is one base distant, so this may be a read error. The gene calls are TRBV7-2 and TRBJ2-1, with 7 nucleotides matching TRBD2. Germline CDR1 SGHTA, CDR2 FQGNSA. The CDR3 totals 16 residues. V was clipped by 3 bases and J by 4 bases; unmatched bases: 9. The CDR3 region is CASSFGDYWTYNEQFF. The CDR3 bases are TGTGCCAGCAGCTTCGGGGACTACTGGACGTACAATGAGCAGTTCTTC.

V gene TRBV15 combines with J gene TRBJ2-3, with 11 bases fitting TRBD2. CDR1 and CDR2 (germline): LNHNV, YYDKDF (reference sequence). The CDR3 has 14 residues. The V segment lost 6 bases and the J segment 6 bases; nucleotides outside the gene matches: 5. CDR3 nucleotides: TGTGCCACCAGACTAGCGGGGGTAGTGGATACGCAGTATTTT. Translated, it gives CATRLAGVVDTQYF.